This T cell receptor (beta chain) emerged from a study of blood T cells in healthy people across ages. At the level of the study: Template-switching capture recovered about one barcoded beta molecule per two T cells.

In germline, CDR1 is DFQATT, CDR2 SNEGSKA (reference sequence). The CDR3 has 13 amino acids. The germline V and J ends were trimmed by 3 bases and 3 bases, with 12 bases remaining between them. Peripheral blood samples of around 11 milliliters were drawn from each donor. A second about 7 to 12 cycle PCR used barcoded and J-beta primers. Every single cDNA molecule received a tag from a template-switch adaptor with 12 random nucleotides. TCRdb used MiXCR to reprocess the 5' RACE reads, holding one entry per CDR3 protein. The table lists around 1,600,000 distinct CDR3 sequences, about 45% of them singletons. Study conclusions and caveats: Long-lived donors had more naive CD4+ cells and higher diversity than aged donors.

Comments on this clonotype: Its matching antigen is unknown.

The sample was blood. The rearrangement links TRBV20-1 to TRBJ2-7; possibly TRBD2 for D (5 bases). The origin of this receptor is a woman between 18 and 29 years old in good health. CDR3 DNA: TGCAGTGCTAGTAAGGACGGGGACTACGAGCAGTACTTC. Translation: CSASKDGDYEQYF.